This paragraph covers one T cell receptor (beta chain) sequence. No antigen is known for it. The record has no base qualities; no much larger clone is one base away. This sample was included in a study of blood T cell repertoires in COVID-19 (dated by TCRdb to 2019 to 2021). About the full investigation: Samples from collaborators originated in the United States, Italy and Spain and spanned both the acute and convalescent phases of COVID-19. The prospective study material was composed of cDNA or gDNA derived from T cells, B-cell-depleted T cells, or PBMCs. Subjects who had been exposed to COVID-19, were actively infected with it, or had recovered from it provided the deeply sampled blood TCRbeta repertoires that made up the dataset. Where available, HLA class I and class II types were obtained from metadata supplied by the sample provider rather than from assay-based typing. The repertoires were released in a freely available public database intended as a resource for research on the immune response to SARS-CoV-2. Sample metadata almost always included a de-identified subject ID, COVID-19 status, age in years and sex. Samples came from the ongoing ImmuneRACE study (first 160 participants) plus 1,254 subjects from 6 global collaborators. Results and caveats for the whole study, not just this receptor: Clinical and demographic metadata were provided uncurated, with the amount varying by source and participant.

The immunoSEQ Assay, a bias-controlled multiplex PCR, was used to amplify TCRbeta CDR3 regions from genomic DNA. Turning to the authors' computational methods: Nucleated cell counts per sample were estimated from amplification of reference gene primers within the assay. Sequence reads were collapsed and filtered to measure the absolute abundance of every unique TCRbeta CDR3 rearrangement. Productive Simpson clonality was computed per sample as the square root of Simpson's diversity index over productive rearrangements. Held by TCRdb, this immuneACCESS table contains in-frame sequences only and omits some clones. Under half of the omission traces to an unresolved V gene where checked; the cause of the rest is unknown. That table supplies the V and J calls and clone size; D and trimming were determined from the DNA. The sample table holds 250,000 or so clones, of which approximately 90% were seen once. The ten largest clones take up around 2.8% of the sample.

In the prospective study, participants were about 18 to 100 years old, resided in under 30 geographic areas of the United States, and were enrolled through a virtual design. In the prospective study, participants were assigned to cohorts based on the clinical history participants reported in a screening survey and a study questionnaire. Exposed participants had been in contact with someone with a PCR-confirmed or clinician-diagnosed COVID-19 case within 2 weeks of study entry. Mobile phlebotomists in the prospective study collected whole blood, serum and a nasopharyngeal or oropharyngeal swab from every participant. Prospective study participants could optionally give additional blood draws and questionnaires over an approximately two-month period. Before DNA extraction, prospective study blood samples were shipped either frozen or at room temperature. The sample comprised PBMCs or T cells enriched from blood (not recorded which). This clonotype was obtained from a man aged 35 to 55 who had been exposed to COVID-19.

The nucleotides read TGTGCCAGCAGTTCCGGGACAGGACACAATCAGCCCCAGCATTTT. This encodes CASSSGTGHNQPQHF. The chain couples TRBV27 to TRBJ1-5, with TRBD1 identical over 8 junction bases. Spanning cysteine to phenylalanine, the CDR3 consists of 15 amino acids. Here the CDR3 DNA is all that survives: 45 bases in frame from base 1. The germline V gene (reference sequence) provides CDR1 MNHEY and CDR2 SMNVEV. Compared with germline, V lacks 4 bases and J lacks 3 bases; bases without a gene match: 5.